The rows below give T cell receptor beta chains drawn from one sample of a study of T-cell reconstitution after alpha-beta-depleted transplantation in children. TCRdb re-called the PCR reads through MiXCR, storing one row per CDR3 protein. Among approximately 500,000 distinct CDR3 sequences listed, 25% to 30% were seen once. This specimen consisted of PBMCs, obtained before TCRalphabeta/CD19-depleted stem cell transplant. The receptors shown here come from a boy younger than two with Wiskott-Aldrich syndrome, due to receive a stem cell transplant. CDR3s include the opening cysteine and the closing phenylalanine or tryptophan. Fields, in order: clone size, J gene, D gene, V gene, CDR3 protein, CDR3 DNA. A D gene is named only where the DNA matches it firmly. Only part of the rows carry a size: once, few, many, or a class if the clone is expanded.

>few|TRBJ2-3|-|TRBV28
CASSPGRRPATDTQYF
TGTGCCAGCAGTCCGGGACGGCGGCCGGCCACAGATACGCAGTATTTT
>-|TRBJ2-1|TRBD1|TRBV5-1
CASSSRGGLYNEQFF
TGCGCCAGCAGCTCTCGAGGGGGCTTATACAATGAGCAGTTCTTC
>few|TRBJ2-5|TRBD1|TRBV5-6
CASSLGGQGKETQYF
TGTGCCAGCAGCTTGGGTGGACAGGGTAAAGAGACCCAGTACTTC
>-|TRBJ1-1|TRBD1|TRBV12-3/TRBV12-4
CASLQGLTEAFF
TGTGCCAGCCTACAGGGGTTGACTGAAGCTTTCTTT
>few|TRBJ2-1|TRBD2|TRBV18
CASSAGTSGKNEQFF
TGTGCCAGCTCAGCCGGGACTAGCGGGAAAAATGAGCAGTTCTTC
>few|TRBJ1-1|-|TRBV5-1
CASSLNFGIEAFF
TGCGCCAGCAGCTTGAATTTCGGGATTGAAGCTTTCTTT
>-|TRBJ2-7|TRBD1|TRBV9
CASSVRQGDYEQYF
TGCGCCAGCAGCGTCCGACAGGGGGACTACGAGCAGTACTTC
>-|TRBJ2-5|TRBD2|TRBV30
CAWSVLASGRKTQYF
TGTGCCTGGAGTGTACTGGCTAGCGGGAGAAAGACCCAGTACTTC
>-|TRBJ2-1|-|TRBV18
CASSPALGHNEQFF
TGTGCCAGCTCACCAGCGCTCGGACACAATGAGCAGTTCTTC
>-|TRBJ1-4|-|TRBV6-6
CASSPPRGRLFF
TGTGCCAGCAGTCCACCCCGGGGGAGGCTGTTTTTT
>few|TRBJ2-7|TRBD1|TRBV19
CATRDRGHGYEQYF
TGTGCCACCCGGGACAGGGGGCATGGTTACGAGCAGTACTTC
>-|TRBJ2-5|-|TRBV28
CASRSGQLTSQYF
TGTGCCAGCAGGTCAGGACAGCTCACGTCCCAGTACTTC
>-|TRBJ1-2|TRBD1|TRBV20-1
CSASGKQGARNYGYTF
TGCAGTGCTAGTGGAAAACAGGGGGCGCGTAACTATGGCTACACCTTC
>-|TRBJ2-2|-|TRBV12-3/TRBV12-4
CASSLALIRGHPTGELFF
TGTGCCAGCAGTTTAGCGCTTATTCGGGGACACCCCACCGGGGAGCTGTTTTTT
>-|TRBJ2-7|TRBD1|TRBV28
CASSLSGQGSDEQYF
TGTGCCAGCAGTTTATCGGGACAGGGGTCGGACGAGCAGTACTTC
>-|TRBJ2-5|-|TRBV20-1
CSASLGGSQETQYF
TGCAGTGCTAGTTTGGGGGGAAGTCAAGAGACCCAGTACTTC
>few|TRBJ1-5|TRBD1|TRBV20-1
CSARTGSNQPQHF
TGCAGTGCTAGGACAGGGAGCAATCAGCCCCAGCATTTT
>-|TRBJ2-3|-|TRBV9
CASSVDGGGDTQYF
TGTGCCAGCAGCGTAGACGGGGGAGGAGATACGCAGTATTTT
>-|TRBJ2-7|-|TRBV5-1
CASSVGTISYEQYF
TGCGCCAGCAGCGTCGGGACCATTTCCTACGAGCAGTACTTC
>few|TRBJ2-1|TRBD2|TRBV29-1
CSVGLAGASNEQFF
TGCAGCGTGGGACTAGCGGGAGCGAGTAATGAGCAGTTCTTC
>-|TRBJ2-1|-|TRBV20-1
CSAKNLVLKFF
TGCAGTGCAAAGAATCTGGTCCTGAAGTTCTTC
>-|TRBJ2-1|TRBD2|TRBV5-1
CASSDPGRPGAQPTEQFF
TGCGCCAGCAGCGACCCCGGGAGGCCGGGAGCCCAGCCCACTGAGCAGTTCTTC
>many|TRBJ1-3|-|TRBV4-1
CASSQDPDSGNTIYF
TGCGCCAGCAGCCAAGATCCGGATTCTGGAAACACCATATATTTT
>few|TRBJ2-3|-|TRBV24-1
CATSKTPAGDTQYF
TGTGCCACCAGTAAGACCCCAGCGGGAGATACGCAGTATTTT
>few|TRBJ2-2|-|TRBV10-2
CASSEWGAANTGELFF
TGCGCCAGCAGTGAGTGGGGGGCCGCGAACACCGGGGAGCTGTTTTTT
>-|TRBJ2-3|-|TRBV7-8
CASSFLPSDTQYF
TGTGCCAGCAGCTTTCTCCCATCAGATACGCAGTATTTT
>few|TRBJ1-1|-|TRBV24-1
CATSVSGRTEAFF
TGTGCCACCAGTGTTTCAGGAAGGACTGAAGCTTTCTTT
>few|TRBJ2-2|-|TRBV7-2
CASSAPGTQKELFF
TGTGCCAGCAGCGCCCCCGGGACACAAAAGGAACTGTTTTTT
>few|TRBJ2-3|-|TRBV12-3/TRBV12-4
CASSLGFTSLPTDTQYF
TGTGCCAGCAGCTTAGGGTTCACATCCTTACCCACAGATACGCAGTATTTT
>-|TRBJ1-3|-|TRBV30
CAWRPGNTIYF
TGTGCCTGGAGACCCGGAAACACCATATATTTT
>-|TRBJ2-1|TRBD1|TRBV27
CASSPQRGDRGSNEQFF
TGTGCCAGCAGTCCACAACGGGGGGACAGGGGTAGCAATGAGCAGTTCTTC
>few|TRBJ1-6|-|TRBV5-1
CASSRGTGQSSPLHF
TGCGCCAGCAGCCGAGGGACGGGCCAGAGTTCACCCCTCCACTTT
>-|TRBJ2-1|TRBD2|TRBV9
CASSVEGAGEQFF
TGTGCCAGCAGCGTAGAGGGAGCGGGAGAGCAGTTCTTC
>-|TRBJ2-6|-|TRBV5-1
CASSLTVGAGANVLTF
TGCGCCAGCAGCTTAACAGTGGGAGCTGGGGCCAACGTCCTGACTTTC
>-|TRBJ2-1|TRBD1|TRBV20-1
CSARDPGGPSYNEQFF
TGCAGTGCTAGAGATCCAGGGGGACCCTCCTACAATGAGCAGTTCTTC
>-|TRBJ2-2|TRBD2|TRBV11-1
CASSLPEHRREFDTGELFF
TGTGCCAGCAGCTTACCTGAGCATAGGCGGGAGTTTGACACCGGGGAGCTGTTTTTT